This T cell receptor beta chain was obtained from a study of memory CD8 T cells in hepatitis C reinfection (dated by TCRdb to about 2017). Background for the entire study: Two consecutive HCV infections were spontaneously resolved by three donors, whereas a primary infection was cleared by two donors who then became chronically infected after reinfection. HCV reinfection was defined as a positive HCV RNA test following two negative tests taken at least 60 days apart. In the reinfection study, participants with a resolved prior HCV infection were followed up every 3 months. Samples for the late or post reinfection period were taken 12 to 24 weeks after reinfection was detected. Between 2009 and 2012, about 5 reinfection cases that had stored pre-reinfection samples were identified. The TCR beta repertoire of virus-specific CD8 T cells was tracked longitudinally in a few donors across an HCV reinfection episode. Study-wide conclusions, independent of this receptor: Because the study included only five donors, definitive conclusions about public clonotypes linked to secondary clearance could not be reached.

Points on this clone: Its antigen is still unknown. Base qualities are not recorded, but no much larger clone differs from it by a single base.

The time point label, as the study defines it: late/post reinfection, 12 to 24 weeks after detection. The sorted cells were sequenced directly ex vivo, without any in vitro expansion ahead of TCR sequencing. The donors were people who inject drugs and were enrolled in the Montreal Acute Hepatitis C Cohort Study (HEPCO) in Canada. Total naive CD8 T cells, sorted as viable CD3+ CD8+ CD45RO-, came from a couple of donors at all three reinfection time points as controls. Before sorting, cryopreserved peripheral blood mononuclear cells were thawed and used as the source for purifying CD8 T cells. The MACS CD8+ T cell Isolation Kit was used to enrich CD8 T cells through negative selection. Cell sorting was done on a BD FACSAria II sorter with FACSDiva software, and data were analyzed with FlowJo. V is reduced by 2 bases and J by 8 bases, leaving a spacing of 15 bases between them. In the germline V gene, CDR1 corresponds to SGHVS and CDR2 to FQNEAQ. The cysteine opens and the phenylalanine closes a CDR3 of 14 amino acids. Left in the record is the CDR3 DNA by itself, 42 bases read in frame from the first base.

Library preparation was by the immunoSEQ multiplex PCR assay. Genomic DNA was extracted from the sorted cells, and the TCR beta V, D and J regions were sequenced using the automated high-throughput method of Adaptive Biotechnologies. CDR3 regions were amplified with a two-step, bias-controlled multiplex PCR. Amplified TCR beta libraries were sequenced on an Illumina instrument. As for how the authors treated the data: Demultiplexed reads were processed to reduce amplification and sequencing bias, and CDR3 sequences were assigned to gene families using the IMGT database. ImmunoSEQ software version 2.0 was used to analyze the repertoire data. Clonotype lists were filtered to remove out-of-frame sequences as well as sequences containing stop codons in the CDR3. Clonotypes with a frequency below 0.01% were excluded because such low-frequency clonotypes corresponded to less than one cell. Richness was calculated by dividing observed richness by the number of input cells, and evenness was calculated by dividing Shannon entropy by the log of observed richness. To measure repertoire diversity and how similar the repertoire was between time points, Simpson diversity and Morisita-Horn overlap indices were applied. Clonotypes were categorized as dominant (>1%), sub-dominant (0.5-0.99%), low abundance (0.1-0.49%) or lowest abundance (<0.1%). A germline index was calculated as total CDR3 length minus total nucleotide additions, divided by total CDR3 length. The table was pulled from immuneACCESS by TCRdb, which kept in-frame rearrangements only. Such tables lose some clones; where checked, under half of the loss comes from unresolved V genes, and the rest has no known cause. V and J calls and clone size are given by that table; D and trimming were obtained from the DNA. Across this sample there are some 44,000 clones, with roughly nine tenths seen only once. The ten largest clones capture roughly 0.7% of the sample.

The V and J segments used are TRBV7-8 and TRBJ1-2; the D region possibly corresponds to TRBD1 (6 bases align). The receptor comes from a man aged 18 to 30 with hepatitis C virus infection. The sample comprised naive CD8+ T cells sorted from blood. This sample's cell subset or site label indicates: total naive CD8+CD45RO- T cells. DNA sequence: TGTGCCAGCAGCTTATTTGCAGGGGCCCCGGGCTACACCTTC. Translated, this gives CASSLFAGAPGYTF.